Described below is a single T cell receptor (beta chain) sequence and its context. The sample comes from a study of CD8 T cells in Susac syndrome. Reverse transcription of about 0.45 to 1 ug RNA used random hexamers. One entry per CDR3 protein, called by TCRdb with MiXCR from the immunoSEQ multiplex PCR reads. The sample contains about 300,000 distinct CDR3 sequences, 65% to 90% of which appear only once. The source material was CD8+ T cells from PBMCs. The TCR comes from a human donor with multiple sclerosis.

CDR3: CASSRGPTEAFF. The CDR3 region has the DNA TGTGCCAGCAGCAGGGGGCCCACTGAAGCTTTCTTT. J is TRBJ1-1 and V is TRBV7-8; 7 positions agree with TRBD1. The V and J ends lost 5 bases and 4 bases, in that order; junction bases with no gene match: 1. CDR1 SGHVS and CDR2 FQNEAQ come from the germline V gene. This CDR3 comprises 12 residues.